This T cell receptor (beta chain) stems from a study of identical twins (TCRdb year 2016). With respect to the entire study: To test whether fetal clonotypes persist, the study used deep sequencing on TCR alpha and beta repertoires from monozygotic twins, unrelated adults of various ages, and cord blood. Replicate twin experiments were performed at different times using different library preparation protocols to rule out contamination.

Receptor libraries were prepared by 5' RACE. The reads were generated on an Illumina HiSeq 2000. Template switching added a universal primer binding site, and the final cDNA carried a unique molecular identifier that allowed TCR cDNA molecules to be counted accurately. Specific primers in the conserved constant-segment region were used to synthesize first-strand cDNA for the TCR alpha and beta chains. To control for contamination, every cDNA library was double barcoded, receiving both a SMART-Mk sample barcode and Illumina barcodes. TruSeq adapter sequences along with Illumina sample barcodes were introduced in two successive PCR steps. The Illumina HiSeq platform was used with custom primers to sequence TCR alpha and beta cDNA libraries. As for the original processing: MiGEC was used to process raw reads and extract unique molecular identifiers, and MiXCR was used to find CDR3 positions. Recombination models were inferred per individual with the repgenHMM and IGoR tools using an EM algorithm. The analysis of shared clonotypes was done with the tcR package in R, with sharing normalized by the product of cloneset sizes. Out-of-frame nonproductive sequences were analyzed to study raw recombination free of thymic and clonal selection effects. Through fastp at Q25 and MiXCR, TCRdb rebuilt clones from the public reads, retaining in-frame beta chains. Here each entry gathers all rows of one CDR3 protein and keeps the most common genes and DNA. TCRdb, rather than the study authors, made the V and J calls. The sample table contains some 270,000 distinct CDR3 sequences; only one count was recorded for about 8% of them. The ten biggest clones cover less than 4% of the sample.

Results and caveats for the whole study, not just this receptor: Zero-insertion analyses could be partly confounded by invariant T cells such as MAIT and iNKT, though diverse VJ usage argued against such confounding for most clonotypes. Compared with coincidental sharing between unrelated individuals, out-of-frame TCR alpha sequences shared between twins showed an excess of sequences with low generation probability. Fewer insertions were carried by abundant cord blood beta clonotypes, a similar but weaker trend appeared in young adult naive repertoires, and no such trend appeared in memory repertoires. The excess sharing between twins in beta out-of-frame sequences was weaker because fewer shared sequences reduced the signal-to-noise ratio. In monozygotic twins, out-of-frame TCR alpha sharing was systematically underestimated by recombination models, although the models agreed with sharing between unrelated individuals. Conclusions relied on cross-sectional statistical analysis, since the same donors could not be followed over many years.

The CDR3 sequence holds 17 residues, the cysteine and phenylalanine included. Here the CDR3 DNA is all that survives: 51 bases in frame from base 1. CDR1 and CDR2 were assigned from the germline V gene as SGHAT and FQNNGV. Trimming at the junction amounts to 6 bases on V and 0 bases on J, and the germline ends lie 15 bases apart. At least ten counts were recorded for this clonotype. The antigen this receptor binds is unknown. The sample holds no much larger clone one base away, and base qualities are not on file. All donors were healthy Caucasians. Three pairs of female monozygotic twins, all aged roughly 18 to 29 years, were included in the twin cohort. Positive isolation kits from Invitrogen were used to isolate the CD4+ and CD8+ T cell populations. The sample was also reused in another study, on yellow fever vaccine responses in identical twins. The second source states: According to the authors, in identical twins the way T cells responded to vaccination appeared partly convergent and partly personalized. Focusing on identical twins, the study followed the T cell clones that responded to the vaccine, and did so with precision.

This TCR was recovered from a woman aged 18 to 35 in good health. Material: CD8+ T cells sorted from blood. The V and J genes are TRBV11-2 and TRBJ1-6, with the identity of the D gene unclear. The DNA reads as follows: TGTGCCAGCAGTGAGGGCAGGATGGGCTCCTATAATTCACCCCTCCACTTT. Protein translation: CASSEGRMGSYNSPLHF.